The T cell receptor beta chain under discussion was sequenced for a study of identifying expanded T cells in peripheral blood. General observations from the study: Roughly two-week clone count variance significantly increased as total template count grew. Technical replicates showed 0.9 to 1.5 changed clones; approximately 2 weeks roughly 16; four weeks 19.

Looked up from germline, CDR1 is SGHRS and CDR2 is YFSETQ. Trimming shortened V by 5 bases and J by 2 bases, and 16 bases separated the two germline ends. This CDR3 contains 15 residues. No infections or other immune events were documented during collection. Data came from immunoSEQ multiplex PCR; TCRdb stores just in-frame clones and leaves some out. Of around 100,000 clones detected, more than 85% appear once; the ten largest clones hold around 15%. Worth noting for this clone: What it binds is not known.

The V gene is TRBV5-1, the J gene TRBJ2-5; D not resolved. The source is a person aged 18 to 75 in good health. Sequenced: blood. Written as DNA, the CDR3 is TGCGCCAGCAGTCCGTCTGGCCGAATACAAGAGACCCAGTACTTC. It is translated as CASSPSGRIQETQYF.